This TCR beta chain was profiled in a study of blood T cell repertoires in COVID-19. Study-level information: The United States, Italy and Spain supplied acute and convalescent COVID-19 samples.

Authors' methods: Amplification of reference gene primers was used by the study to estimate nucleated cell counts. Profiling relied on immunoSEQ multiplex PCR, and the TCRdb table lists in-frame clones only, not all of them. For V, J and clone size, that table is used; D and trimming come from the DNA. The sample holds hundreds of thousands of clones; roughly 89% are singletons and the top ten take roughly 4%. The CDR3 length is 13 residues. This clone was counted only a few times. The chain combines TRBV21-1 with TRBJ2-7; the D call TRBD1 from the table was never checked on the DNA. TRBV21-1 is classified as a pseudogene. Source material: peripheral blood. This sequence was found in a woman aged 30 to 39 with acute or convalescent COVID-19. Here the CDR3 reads CASSWAPTYEQYF. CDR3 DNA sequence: TGTGCCAGCAGCTGGGCCCCGACCTACGAGCAGTACTTC.